This T cell receptor (beta chain) was profiled in a study of Ad26.COV2.S vaccination and SARS-CoV-2 variants. Study overall: In the study, Ad26.COV2.S was injected intramuscularly once, or twice 56 days apart.

Study results and caveats: There was reportedly substantial breadth in spike-specific CD8+ and CD4+ T cell responses after vaccination.

Worth noting for this clone: Its antigen is currently unknown. Different DNA sequences within this sample yield the same CDR3.

The CDR3 runs 14 residues. CDR1 is GTSNPN and CDR2 is SVGIG in the germline V gene (reference sequence). V was pared by 0 bases and J by 0 bases, with 8 bases between. Treatment denoted: about 20 received Ad26.COV2.S at low or high dose, single or two shots; a few received placebo; per-sample allocation not given. Day 63 following the first vaccine or placebo injection was when the samples were taken. Boston hosted the donor, who was an adult aged 18-55 years. Vaccination employed an Ad26 vector expressing the Wuhan-strain SARS-CoV-2 spike. TCRdb's table, derived via immunoSEQ multiplex PCR, lists solely in-frame clones and lacks some. The sample has roughly 350,000 clones; around 89% are singletons.

The TCR was taken from a person between 18 and 65 years old who received the Ad26.COV2.S COVID-19 vaccine or a placebo. The sequencing used peripheral blood, collected in a trial of Ad26.COV2.S vaccine versus placebo. The chain joins TRBV30 to TRBJ1-1; weak D call: TRBD1 (6 bases). The DNA of the CDR3 is TGTGCCTGGAGTGTAAACAGGGTGAACACTGAAGCTTTCTTT. It yields the protein CAWSVNRVNTEAFF.